The present T cell receptor beta chain was sequenced within a study of blood T cell repertoires in COVID-19. Study as a whole: Sources were T cells, B-cell-depleted T cells, or PBMCs; the material itself was cDNA or gDNA.

This CDR3 comprises 13 residues. The germline gives CDR1 LNHDA, CDR2 SQIVND (reference sequence). Trimming took 0 bases from V and 6 from J, leaving 8 bases between them. Methods used by the authors: Reference gene primer amplification yielded estimated nucleated cell counts. Libraries were prepared by immunoSEQ multiplex PCR; TCRdb keeps only in-frame clonotypes and omits some of them. The V and J calls and clone size come from that table; D and trimming were worked out from the DNA. The profile shows 350,000 to 550,000 clones, approximately 92% of them singletons. The sequence came from a man aged 25-45 years who had recovered from COVID-19. The sequenced material came from PBMCs or T cells enriched from blood (not recorded which). The chain has TRBV19 and TRBJ2-5; D is unresolved. CDR3 amino acids: CASSIERTKTQYF. The CDR3 DNA reads TGTGCCAGTAGTATAGAGCGAACCAAGACCCAGTACTTC.